This TCR beta chain was captured by sequencing in a study of blood T cell repertoires in COVID-19. Patients at the Seattle site were enrolled during active infection and followed longitudinally. As handled by the study authors: How many nucleated cells were present was estimated from reference gene primer amplification. Method: immunoSEQ multiplex PCR; TCRdb's copy keeps in-frame clones and lacks some. The V and J calls and clone size are taken from that table; D and trimming were inferred from the DNA. The sample comprises some 160,000 clones, roughly four fifths of which are singletons, and about 2.7% rests with the top ten. This CDR3 is built from 14 residues. The V and J ends lost 5 bases and 5 bases respectively, with 13 bases between them. CDR1 SGHAT and CDR2 FQNNGV come from the germline V gene.

V and J are TRBV11-2 and TRBJ2-1; D call uncertain. This clonotype was obtained from a woman older than 75 with COVID-19, enrolled during active disease. The specimen was peripheral blood. The CDR3 bases are TGTGCCAGCAGCCCTTCGAGACTTAACAATGAGCAGTTCTTC. It translates to CASSPSRLNNEQFF. The complete variable domain, with remaining parts taken from reference TRBV11-2 and TRBJ2-1, reads EAGVAQSPRYKIIEKRQSVAFWCNPISGHATLYWYQQILGQGPKLLIQFQNNGVVDDSQLPKDRFSAERLKGVDSTLKIQPAKLEDSAVYLCASSPSRLNNEQFFGPGTRLTVL.